A single sample is the source of the 19 T cell receptor beta chains below, sequenced in a study of cytomegalovirus exposure and HLA in healthy donors. PCR amplification relied on 60 Vbeta primers (plus 13 Jbeta primers). Repertoires were generated with immunoSEQ multiplex PCR, while TCRdb's copy carries only in-frame clones and drops some. The sample yields some 130,000 clones, 70% to 80% seen once. The sample taken for sequencing was PBMCs. These receptors were taken from a man younger than 45 in good health and CMV-seronegative.

The J gene is TRBJ2-5, the V gene TRBV11-2; 7 bases align to TRBD1. CDR3 length: 16 residues. V lost 2 bases and J lost 4; bases outside the gene matches: 10. CDR1 is SGHAT and CDR2 is FQNNGV in the germline V gene. DNA of the CDR3: TGTGCCAGCAGCTTAAGTCGTAGACAGGGTGGAGAGACCCAGTACTTC. It translates to CASSLSRRQGGETQYF.

The rearrangement uses TRBV2 and TRBJ1-2; TRBD1 might be the D (6 bases). V dropped 3 bases and J dropped 3 bases, with 11 bases sitting between them. The length of the CDR3 is 14 residues. Germline CDR1 and CDR2: SNHLY and FYNNEI. In DNA form, the CDR3 reads TGTGCCAGCAGTGAGCTGGGGGCAGACTATGGCTACACCTTC. Its translation: CASSELGADYGYTF.

The rearrangement joins TRBV5-8 to TRBJ2-5; 14 bases align to TRBD2. Trimming took 0 bases from V and 5 from J; bases not matched to a gene: 12. The CDR3 totals 19 residues. In germline, CDR1 is SGHTS, CDR2 YDEGEE. The CDR3 region has the DNA TGTGCCAGCAGCTTGGGAGGGACTAGCGGGGGCCTTGGAGGGGAGACCCAGTACTTC. As protein: CASSLGGTSGGLGGETQYF.

The V and J genes are TRBV5-1 and TRBJ1-2; D perhaps matches TRBD1 (6 bases). V lost 0 bases and J 0 bases, leaving 12 bases between the germline ends. Germline lookup yields CDR1 SGHRS and CDR2 YFSETQ. This CDR3 has 16 residues. CDR3 sequence (DNA): TGCGCCAGCAGCTTGGCCCGGCAGGGGACTAACTATGGCTACACCTTC. This gives the protein CASSLARQGTNYGYTF.

The rearrangement links TRBV18 to TRBJ2-7, with 9 bases fitting TRBD1. The germline CDR1 and CDR2 sequences are KGHSH and LQKENI. This CDR3 is built from 15 residues. J was trimmed by 7 bases and V by 0 bases; bases with no gene match: 7. The CDR3 loop is CASSPPRTGEGEQYF. The CDR3 DNA follows: TGTGCCAGCTCACCACCTCGGACAGGGGAAGGGGAGCAGTACTTC.

This chain connects TRBV11-2 to TRBJ1-2; D is unresolved. The CDR3 contains 13 residues. Germline V gene lookup returns CDR1 SGHAT and CDR2 FQNNGV. V lost 2 bases, J lost 3 bases, and 7 bases lay in between. In DNA form, the CDR3 reads TGTGCCAGCAGCTTATCCGGGGACTATGGCTACACCTTC. Its protein is CASSLSGDYGYTF. The variable domain in full, with the rest retrieved from reference TRBV11-2 and TRBJ1-2, is EAGVAQSPRYKIIEKRQSVAFWCNPISGHATLYWYQQILGQGPKLLIQFQNNGVVDDSQLPKDRFSAERLKGVDSTLKIQPAKLEDSAVYLCASSLSGDYGYTFGSGTRLTVV.

The V call is TRBV25-1, the J call TRBJ1-2; no definite D call. CDR3 size: 15 residues. CDR1 and CDR2 from the germline V gene are MGHDK and SYGVNS. Trimming shortened V by 5 bases and J by 4 bases, and 17 bases separated the two germline ends. CDR3 residues: CASSPRTATSYGYTF. CDR3 nucleotides: TGTGCCAGCAGTCCCCGGACGGCCACTAGCTATGGCTACACCTTC.

This clone was detected once. At one end, the junction sequence differs from germline, possibly due to a read error. The V call is TRBV5-1, the J call TRBJ2-7, with D possibly TRBD1 on 5 matching bases. The germline CDR1 and CDR2 sequences are SGHRS and YFSETQ. The CDR3 covers 12 residues. The CDR3 spells CANSPDSYEQYF. CDR3 DNA sequence: TGCGCCAACAGCCCCGACAGCTACGAGCAGTACTTC. Filled out from reference TRBV5-1 and TRBJ2-7, the complete variable domain reads KAGVTQTPRYLIKTRGQQVTLSCSPISGHRSVSWYQQTPGQGLQFLFEYFSETQRNKGNFPGRFSGRQFSNSRSEMNVSTLELGDSALYLCANSPDSYEQYFGPGTRLTVT.

J is TRBJ2-7 and V is TRBV4-2; TRBD2 matches 14 bases. The CDR3 totals 17 residues. V lost 0 bases and J lost 4; bases outside the gene matches: 5. In germline, CDR1 is LGHNA, CDR2 YNFKEQ. The CDR3 DNA reads TGTGCCAGCAGCCAAGAGGGACTAGCGGGAGTAGGATACGAGCAGTACTTC. Its translation is CASSQEGLAGVGYEQYF.

The chain couples TRBV18 to TRBJ2-2; D remains unclear. The CDR3 loop spans 15 amino acids. V gave up 6 bases and J gave up 2 bases, with 13 bases separating them. CDR1 and CDR2 from the germline V gene are KGHSH and LQKENI. CDR3 residues: CASSRTETNTGELFF. The CDR3 DNA is TGTGCCAGCTCCCGAACAGAGACAAACACCGGGGAGCTGTTTTTT.

In its sample, this clone was seen once. J is TRBJ2-7 and V is TRBV2, with 7 bases that match TRBD1. Germline V CDR1 and CDR2: SNHLY, FYNNEI. The CDR3 is 14 residues long. The junction had 5 bases not matched to a gene; V was cut back by 4 bases and J by 2 bases. The DNA of the CDR3 is TGTGCCAGCAGTGCGACAGGGTTGACCTACGAGCAGTACTTC. This codes for CASSATGLTYEQYF.

The chain is built from TRBV27 and TRBJ2-7; D perhaps matches TRBD1 (6 bases). Germline V gene lookup returns CDR1 MNHEY and CDR2 SMNVEV (reference sequence). V was clipped by 6 bases and J by 6 bases, with 18 bases between them. This CDR3 region has 14 residues. This CDR3 is CASRRQQGTGEQYF. In DNA, the CDR3 is TGTGCCAGCAGGCGACAACAGGGAACTGGCGAGCAGTACTTC.

This chain uses TRBV30 with TRBJ2-7; weak D call: TRBD2 (5 bases). Trimming took off 5 bases at V and 4 bases at J, with 12 bases between the two ends. Germline V gene sequence: CDR1 GTSNPN, CDR2 SVGIG (reference sequence). This CDR3 is 12 amino acids long. As DNA, the CDR3 is TGTGCCTGGGACTCTTCGGGGTACGAGCAGTACTTC. Amino acid sequence: CAWDSSGYEQYF.

The chain uses TRBV6-1 and TRBJ2-3, with TRBD2 matching over 11 bases. Germline lookup yields CDR1 MNHNS and CDR2 SASEGT. The V and J ends lost 10 bases and 1 base, in that order; junction bases with no gene match: 7. The CDR3 has 15 residues. CDR3 protein: CAISGTSGGTDTQYF. The CDR3 DNA reads TGTGCCATCTCCGGGACTAGCGGTGGCACAGATACGCAGTATTTT.

This chain joins TRBV6-5 and TRBJ1-2; D is unclear. Germline-derived CDR1 and CDR2 are MNHEY and SVGAGI. Deletions cut 0 bases from V and 8 bases from J, with 10 bases between. The CDR3 sequence is 13 residues long. CDR3 sequence (DNA): TGTGCCAGCAGTTACTCGCTTGCGCTAGGCTACACCTTC. Protein product: CASSYSLALGYTF.

This clone was observed a few times. The gene calls are TRBV5-1 and TRBJ1-5; 7 bases match TRBD1. Germline lookup yields CDR1 SGHRS and CDR2 YFSETQ. This CDR3 spans 14 amino acids. V was clipped by 6 bases and J by 0 bases; unmatched bases: 3. The CDR3 loop reads CASTGTDSNQPQHF. In nucleotides, the CDR3 is TGCGCCAGCACAGGGACAGATAGCAATCAGCCCCAGCATTTT.

In DNA form, the CDR3 reads TGCGCCAGCAGCTTGGGACAGGTTAGCACAGATACGCAGTATTTT. Amino acid sequence: CASSLGQVSTDTQYF. This rearrangement joins TRBV5-1 to TRBJ2-3; D is possibly TRBD1 (6 bases). V dropped 0 bases and J dropped 0 bases, with 8 bases sitting between them. The germline CDR1 and CDR2 sequences are SGHRS and YFSETQ. The CDR3 length is 15 residues. The complete variable domain, with remaining parts taken from reference TRBV5-1 and TRBJ2-3, reads KAGVTQTPRYLIKTRGQQVTLSCSPISGHRSVSWYQQTPGQGLQFLFEYFSETQRNKGNFPGRFSGRQFSNSRSEMNVSTLELGDSALYLCASSLGQVSTDTQYFGPGTRLTVL.

This chain links TRBV15 with TRBJ2-7; 11 nucleotides align to TRBD1. This CDR3 comprises 16 residues. J lost 7 bases, V lost 2 bases, and 10 bases had no gene match. Germline V gene sequence: CDR1 LNHNV, CDR2 YYDKDF (reference sequence). The CDR3, as DNA: TGTGCCACCAGCAGAAGAGGGGACAGGGGGATAGGAGAGCAGTACTTC. Protein: CATSRRGDRGIGEQYF.

This clone occurred a few times. V is TRBV6-5 and J is TRBJ1-5; 7 nucleotides match TRBD1. The CDR3 sequence is 14 residues long. The ends lost 4 bases at V and 3 bases at J; junction bases unmatched: 3. The V gene's germline CDR1 is MNHEY and CDR2 SVGAGI. Here the CDR3 reads CASSSTGNNQPQHF. CDR3 nucleotide sequence: TGTGCCAGCAGTTCGACAGGGAACAATCAGCCCCAGCATTTT.